This T cell receptor beta chain is drawn from a study of T-cell reconstitution after alpha-beta-depleted transplantation in children. The library targeted TCRbeta and was prepared with unique molecular identifiers. TCRdb ran MiXCR on the PCR reads and lists one entry per CDR3 protein. The table shows approximately 210,000 distinct CDR3 sequences, with more than 14% occurring only once. The V gene end was trimmed by 5 bases and the J gene end by 9 bases; junction bases not matched to a gene: 6. Germline V gene sequence: CDR1 ENHRY, CDR2 SYGVKD. The CDR3 has 14 amino acids. This material consisted of PBMCs from the stem cell graft donor, taken from the stem cell graft. This sequence originates from a human donor who donated a stem cell graft to a child with acute lymphoblastic leukemia. The chain uses TRBV10-3 and TRBJ1-6, with 8 bases matching TRBD1. The CDR3 DNA reads TGTGCCATCAGTTACGGACAGGGATCTTCACCCCTCCACTTT. Translation gives CAISYGQGSSPLHF.